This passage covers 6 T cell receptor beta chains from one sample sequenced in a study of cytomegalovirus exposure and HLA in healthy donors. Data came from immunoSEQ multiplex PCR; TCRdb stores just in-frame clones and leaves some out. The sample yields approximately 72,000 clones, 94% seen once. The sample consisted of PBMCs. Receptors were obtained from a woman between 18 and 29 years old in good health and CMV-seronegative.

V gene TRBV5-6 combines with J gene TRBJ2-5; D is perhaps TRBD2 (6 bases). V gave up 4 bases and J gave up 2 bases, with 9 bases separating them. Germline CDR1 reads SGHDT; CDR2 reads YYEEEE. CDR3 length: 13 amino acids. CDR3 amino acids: CASSLGTQETQYF. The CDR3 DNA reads TGTGCCAGCAGCCTCGGGACTCAAGAGACCCAGTACTTC.

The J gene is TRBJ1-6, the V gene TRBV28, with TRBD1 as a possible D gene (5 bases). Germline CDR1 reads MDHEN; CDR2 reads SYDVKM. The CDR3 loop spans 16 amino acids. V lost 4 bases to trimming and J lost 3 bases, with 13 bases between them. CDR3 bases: TGTGCCAGCAGTTCCCCGGGGGGGGACTATAATTCACCCCTCCACTTT. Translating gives CASSSPGGDYNSPLHF.

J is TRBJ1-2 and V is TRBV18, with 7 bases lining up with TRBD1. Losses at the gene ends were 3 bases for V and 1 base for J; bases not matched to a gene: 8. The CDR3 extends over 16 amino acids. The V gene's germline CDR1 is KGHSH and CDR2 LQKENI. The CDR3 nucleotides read TGTGCCAGCTCACCTCAAACCGGGACAGATAACTATGGCTACACCTTC. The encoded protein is CASSPQTGTDNYGYTF.

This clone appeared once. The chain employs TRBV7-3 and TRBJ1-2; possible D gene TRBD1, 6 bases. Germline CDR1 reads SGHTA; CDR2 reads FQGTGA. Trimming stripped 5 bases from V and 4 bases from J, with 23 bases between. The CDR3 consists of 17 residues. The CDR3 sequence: CASSPRGGTTGGYGYTF. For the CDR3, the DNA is TGTGCCAGCAGCCCGAGGGGGGGTACCACCGGTGGCTATGGCTACACCTTC.

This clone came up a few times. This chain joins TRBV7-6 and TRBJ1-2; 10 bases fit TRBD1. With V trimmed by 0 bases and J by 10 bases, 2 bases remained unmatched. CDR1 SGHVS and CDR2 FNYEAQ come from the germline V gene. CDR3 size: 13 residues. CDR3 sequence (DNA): TGTGCCAGCAGCTTAGCCGGGACAGGGGTCTACACCTTC. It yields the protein CASSLAGTGVYTF.

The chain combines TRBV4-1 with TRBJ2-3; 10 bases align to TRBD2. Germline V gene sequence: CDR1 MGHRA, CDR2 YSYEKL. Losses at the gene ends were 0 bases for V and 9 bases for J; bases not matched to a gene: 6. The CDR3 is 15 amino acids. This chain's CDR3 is CASSQESGGARTQYF. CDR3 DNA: TGCGCCAGCAGCCAAGAGAGCGGGGGGGCCAGGACGCAGTATTTT.